Shown below are 20 T cell receptor beta chains from a single sample sequenced in a study of PD-L1 blockade in urothelial cancer (TCRdb year 2017). Libraries were made using the immunoSEQ multiplex PCR assay. Sourced from immuneACCESS, this table was stored by TCRdb with only in-frame sequences that have V and J called. A share of the clones is absent; for the studies checked, an unresolved V gene accounts for under half, and the remainder has no known explanation. Here the sample has approximately 110,000 clones; about 85% occur a single time. In total, the top ten clones hold 2% to 3% of the sample. The sequencing here drew on PBMCs, taken around atezolizumab (anti-PD-L1) treatment. These receptors all come from a middle-aged man with urothelial cancer.

The chain links TRBV11-2 to TRBJ2-2, with a weak D call TRBD2 (5 bases). The ends were cut back, 4 bases at V and 5 bases at J, with 11 bases in the middle. The CDR3 has 14 residues. From germline, CDR1 is SGHAT and CDR2 FQNNGV. The CDR3 DNA reads TGTGCCAGCAGCTATGCGGGCCATACCGGGGAGCTGTTTTTT. Translated: CASSYAGHTGELFF.

V and J are TRBV2 and TRBJ1-1; 10 bases map to TRBD1. CDR1 and CDR2 from the germline V gene are SNHLY and FYNNEI. The CDR3 extends over 15 amino acids. Trimming cost V 7 bases and J 0 bases; bases outside gene matches: 5. The CDR3 coding sequence is TGTGCCAGCACGAGACAGGGGGCGATGAACACTGAAGCTTTCTTT. Translated: CASTRQGAMNTEAFF.

CDR3 protein: CASSRSAGGAYEQYF. CDR3 nucleotides: TGTGCCAGCAGCCGTTCAGCGGGAGGGGCCTACGAGCAGTACTTC. The chain couples TRBV6-5 to TRBJ2-7, with 10 bases lining up with TRBD2. CDR3 length equals 15 residues. The V gene end was trimmed by 6 bases and the J gene end by 2 bases; junction bases not matched to a gene: 7. Germline CDR1 is MNHEY and CDR2 is SVGAGI.

DNA for the CDR3: TGTGCCAGCCGAATAGCTGGGGCCAACGTCCTGACTTTC. This encodes CASRIAGANVLTF. The V and J genes are TRBV5-6 and TRBJ2-6; D gene uncertain. CDR1 is SGHDT, CDR2 YYEEEE, per germline. The CDR3 spans 13 residues. The V end was cut by 7 bases, the J end by 2 bases, with 7 bases between.

The count of this clone is one. The chain uses TRBV5-1 and TRBJ2-1, with 12 bases matching TRBD2. V lost 2 bases and J lost 4; bases outside the gene matches: 4. CDR1 SGHRS and CDR2 YFSETQ come from the germline V gene. The CDR3 is 16 amino acids. CDR3 loop: CASSFGLAGIYNEQFF. CDR3 sequence (DNA): TGCGCCAGCAGCTTCGGACTAGCGGGAATATACAATGAGCAGTTCTTC.

This CDR3 is CASRTLAGADTQYF. CDR3 nucleotide sequence: TGTGCCAGCAGAACCCTAGCGGGAGCAGATACGCAGTATTTT. The rearrangement uses TRBV5-6 and TRBJ2-3, with TRBD2 matching over 10 bases. The CDR3 spans 14 residues. The V gene end was trimmed by 5 bases and the J gene end by 4 bases; junction bases not matched to a gene: 4. Germline V CDR1 and CDR2: SGHDT, YYEEEE.

The V gene is TRBV9, the J gene TRBJ2-5, with 7 nucleotides matching TRBD1. The CDR3 is made up of 16 amino acids. Unmatched junction bases numbered 10, after V lost 3 bases and J lost 2 bases. Germline V gives CDR1 SGDLS, CDR2 YYNGEE. For the CDR3, the DNA is TGTGCCAGCAGCGCCCATTGGGACAGCACACAAGAGACCCAGTACTTC. This gives the protein CASSAHWDSTQETQYF.

This chain connects TRBV19 to TRBJ1-5; tentative D call: TRBD1 (5 bases). This CDR3 is built from 17 residues. With 7 bases removed from V and 4 bases from J, the gap between germline ends came to 23 bases. Germline V CDR1 and CDR2: LNHDA, SQIVND (reference sequence). For the CDR3, the DNA is TGTGCCAGTATTACCTCGTACATGGCAGGGAAGAATCAGCCCCAGCATTTT. As protein: CASITSYMAGKNQPQHF.

The CDR3 region has the DNA TGTGCCAGCAGTGCACAGGGATATTCACCCCTCCACTTT. Translating gives CASSAQGYSPLHF. This chain joins TRBV6-1 and TRBJ1-6; tentative D call: TRBD1 (6 bases). CDR1 is MNHNS and CDR2 is SASEGT in the germline V gene. The germline V and J ends were trimmed by 4 bases and 8 bases, with 9 bases remaining between them. The CDR3 is 13 amino acids.

The rearrangement links TRBV28 to TRBJ1-2; 11 bases are a match to TRBD1. J gave up 7 bases and V 6 bases, and 13 bases lay outside the gene matches. The CDR3 extends over 16 amino acids. CDR1 MDHEN and CDR2 SYDVKM come from the germline V gene. This CDR3 is CASRGQGARFFGGYTF. The DNA of the CDR3 is TGTGCCAGCAGAGGACAGGGGGCCCGTTTTTTTGGTGGCTACACCTTC.

The chain is built from TRBV25-1 and TRBJ1-1; a weak D match, TRBD1 (6 bases). The ends were cut back, 4 bases at V and 2 bases at J, with 14 bases in the middle. In germline, CDR1 is MGHDK, CDR2 SYGVNS. The CDR3 sequence is 15 residues long. CDR3 amino acids: CASSVSARGNTEAFF. Written as DNA, the CDR3 is TGTGCCAGCAGTGTTTCTGCCAGGGGAAACACTGAAGCTTTCTTT.

This clone was seen once. The chain carries TRBV14 and TRBJ2-2; TRBD2 is a possible D gene (6 bases). V was pared by 0 bases and J by 5 bases, with 13 bases between. CDR1 and CDR2 from the germline V gene are SGHDN and FVKESK. This CDR3 is built from 16 residues. The CDR3 spells CASSQDQASVTGELFF. The CDR3 DNA reads TGTGCCAGCAGCCAAGATCAGGCTAGCGTTACCGGGGAGCTGTTTTTT. The whole variable domain, filled in from reference TRBV14 and TRBJ2-2, reads EAGVTQFPSHSVIEKGQTVTLRCDPISGHDNLYWYRRVMGKEIKFLLHFVKESKQDESGMPNNRFLAERTGGTYSTLKVQPAELEDSGVYFCASSQDQASVTGELFFGEGSRLTVL.

Within the sample, this clone is medium-sized. The chain couples TRBV9 to TRBJ2-7; TRBD2 matches at 10 bases. V lost 4 bases and J lost 0; bases outside the gene matches: 4. CDR3 length equals 15 residues. Germline V CDR1 and CDR2: SGDLS, YYNGEE. This chain's CDR3 is CASSPTSGASYEQYF. The CDR3 nucleotides are TGTGCCAGCAGCCCAACTAGCGGGGCCTCCTACGAGCAGTACTTC. The variable domain in full, with the rest retrieved from reference TRBV9 and TRBJ2-7, is DSGVTQTPKHLITATGQRVTLRCSPRSGDLSVYWYQQSLDQGLQFLIQYYNGEERAKGNILERFSAQQFPDLHSELNLSSLELGDSALYFCASSPTSGASYEQYFGPGTRLTVT.

This clone appeared a few times. V is TRBV14 and J is TRBJ2-2; possibly TRBD2 for D (5 bases). V lost 0 bases and J 7 bases, leaving 12 bases between the germline ends. This CDR3 has 15 residues. Germline V lookup: CDR1 SGHDN, CDR2 FVKESK. CDR3 coding DNA: TGTGCCAGCAGCCAAGATTTCGGGGTATACGGGGAGCTGTTTTTT. This sequence encodes CASSQDFGVYGELFF.

This chain uses TRBV5-6 with TRBJ1-5, with a possible D match to TRBD1 (5 bases). With 4 bases removed from V and 0 bases from J, the gap between germline ends came to 8 bases. This CDR3 region has 14 residues. In germline, CDR1 is SGHDT, CDR2 YYEEEE. In DNA form, the CDR3 reads TGTGCCAGCAGCGAGACAGCTAGCAATCAGCCCCAGCATTTT. Its protein product is CASSETASNQPQHF. Based on the CDR3 plus reference TRBV5-6 and TRBJ1-5, the full variable domain is DAGVTQSPTHLIKTRGQQVTLRCSPKSGHDTVSWYQQALGQGPQFIFQYYEEEERQRGNFPDRFSGHQFPNYSSELNVNALLLGDSALYLCASSETASNQPQHFGDGTRLSIL.

The chain employs TRBV4-2 and TRBJ1-2; 7 nucleotides match TRBD1. With V trimmed by 4 bases and J by 5 bases, 10 bases remained unmatched. Looked up from germline, CDR1 is LGHNA and CDR2 is YNFKEQ. This CDR3 has 15 residues. CDR3 nucleotide sequence: TGTGCCAGCAGCCCTCCGGGACAGACTACTTATGGCTACACCTTC. Protein sequence: CASSPPGQTTYGYTF.

J is TRBJ1-2 and V is TRBV6-6; 9 positions agree with TRBD1. Germline V gene data show CDR1 as MNHNY and CDR2 as SVGAGI (reference sequence). With V trimmed by 2 bases and J by 7 bases, 5 bases remained unmatched. The CDR3 sequence is 14 residues long. The CDR3 DNA reads TGTGCCAGCAGTTACGCCGGGACAGGGTTTGGCTACACCTTC. Amino acids: CASSYAGTGFGYTF.

The CDR3 sequence is CASSRDRDRVSYEQYF. CDR3 sequence (DNA): TGTGCCAGCAGTAGGGACCGGGACAGGGTGTCCTACGAGCAGTACTTC. The chain employs TRBV28 and TRBJ2-7; 9 nucleotides align to TRBD1. The V segment lost 5 bases and the J segment 1 base; nucleotides outside the gene matches: 9. The CDR3 totals 16 residues. From germline, CDR1 is MDHEN and CDR2 SYDVKM. Filled out from reference TRBV28 and TRBJ2-7, the complete variable domain reads DVKVTQSSRYLVKRTGEKVFLECVQDMDHENMFWYRQDPGLGLRLIYFSYDVKMKEKGDIPEGYSVSREKKERFSLILESASTNQTSMYLCASSRDRDRVSYEQYFGPGTRLTVT.

V usage is TRBV4-1 and J usage is TRBJ2-3, with 10 bases that match TRBD2. V lost 4 bases, J lost 0 bases, and 10 bases stayed unmatched. The CDR3 is made up of 18 amino acids. From germline, CDR1 is MGHRA and CDR2 YSYEKL. The CDR3 protein is CASSPLSRAGGSTDTQYF. The CDR3 nucleotides are TGCGCCAGCAGCCCCCTATCGAGAGCGGGAGGGAGCACAGATACGCAGTATTTT.

This clone was counted a few times. CDR3 sequence (DNA): TGTGCCAGCAGCTCCCCTTCGGTGTTCGGCTACACCTTC. Translating it yields CASSSPSVFGYTF. The gene calls are TRBV5-6 and TRBJ1-2; D uncertain. The CDR3 consists of 13 residues. Germline V gene sequence: CDR1 SGHDT, CDR2 YYEEEE. The germline V and J ends were trimmed by 3 bases and 8 bases, with 14 bases remaining between them.